The T cell receptor (beta chain) under discussion was sequenced for a study of breast tumors, draining lymph nodes, adjacent tissues. With 1 base removed from V and 7 bases from J, the gap between germline ends came to 17 bases. CDR1 is DFQATT and CDR2 is SNEGSKA in the germline V gene (reference sequence). The CDR3 length is 14 residues. Remarks on this clonotype: The antigen is undetermined. A much larger clone is a single base away; this may be a read error.

Study-wide results and limits: Tumors had less TCR diversity than lymph nodes, more than nontumor tissue. Findings are consistent with lymph node origin and intratumoral expansion of most tumor T cells. Compared with basal-like, luminal-like tumors shared significantly more repertoire with nontumor tissue.

Axillary draining lymph nodes of breast cancer patients supplied the node samples. TCRdb analysed the multiplex PCR reads with MiXCR anew, one entry per CDR3 protein. Of fewer than 200,000 distinct CDR3 sequences listed, 30% to 35% are singletons. The V call is TRBV20-1, the J call TRBJ2-7; possibly TRBD2 for D (8 bases). The TCR sequence derives from a female donor with breast cancer. Some clones in this sample may be carry-over from other donors' samples. The sequenced sample was axillary lymph node tissue. This CDR3 reads CSARAGGGLVEQYF. The CDR3 coding sequence is TGCAGTGCTAGAGCGGGAGGGGGCTTAGTTGAGCAGTACTTC.